What follows is one T cell receptor (beta chain) and its context. What it recognizes is unknown. This sample stems from a study of cytomegalovirus exposure and HLA in healthy donors. Study results and limitations: A list of roughly 180 TCR beta chains associated with cytomegalovirus was given. Usually a TCR sequence was rare, but some public TCRs were found in many donors.

Germline CDR1 reads SGHNT; CDR2 reads YYREEE (reference sequence). The CDR3 is 12 amino acids. V dropped 4 bases and J dropped 8 bases, with 13 bases sitting between them. Healthy bone marrow donors formed the donor group. Both 60 Vbeta primers and 13 Jbeta primers went into the PCR. The method was immunoSEQ multiplex PCR; TCRdb's version includes in-frame clones alone and lacks a portion of them. The sample's table shows around 100,000 clones. Sequencing used PBMCs. This receptor was taken from a man in his fifties in good health and CMV-seronegative. V is TRBV5-4 and J is TRBJ2-7; no reliable D call. The CDR3 protein is CASSPDMIKQYF. In nucleotides, the CDR3 is TGTGCCAGCAGCCCCGACATGATTAAGCAGTACTTC.